These 19 T cell receptor beta chains were sequenced from one sample in a study of T cells after yellow fever vaccination. MiXCR, run by TCRdb on the 5' RACE reads, gives a single entry per CDR3 protein. This table holds about 250,000 distinct CDR3 sequences, approximately 3.8% found once. The material sequenced was PBMCs, taken 15 days after the yellow fever booster vaccination. All receptors come from a man aged 18 to 35 who received the YFV17D yellow fever vaccine.

This clonotype came up many times. The chain recombines TRBV7-9 with TRBJ1-2, with unresolved D. This CDR3 has 15 residues. V gave up 1 base and J gave up 2 bases, with 11 bases separating them. CDR1 is SEHNR, CDR2 FQNEAQ, per germline (reference sequence). CDR3 nucleotides: TGTGCCAGCAGCTTAGATGCCCTACGGAACTATGGCTACACCTTC. This translates into CASSLDALRNYGYTF. The full variable domain, rest sourced from reference TRBV7-9 and TRBJ1-2, is DTGVSQNPRHKITKRGQNVTFRCDPISEHNRLYWYRQTLGQGPEFLTYFQNEAQLEKSRLLSDRFSAERPKGSFSTLEIQRTEQGDSAMYLCASSLDALRNYGYTFGSGTRLTVV.

In its sample, this clonotype was seen many times. This rearrangement joins TRBV28 to TRBJ1-5; no clear D gene. Looked up from germline, CDR1 is MDHEN and CDR2 is SYDVKM. V was cut by 7 bases and J by 4 bases, with 14 bases left in between. The CDR3 spans 14 residues. This CDR3 is CASNPILRNQPQHF. CDR3 coding DNA: TGTGCCAGCAACCCTATACTCCGGAATCAGCCCCAGCATTTT. Full variable domain (remainder filled in from reference TRBV28 and TRBJ1-5): DVKVTQSSRYLVKRTGEKVFLECVQDMDHENMFWYRQDPGLGLRLIYFSYDVKMKEKGDIPEGYSVSREKKERFSLILESASTNQTSMYLCASNPILRNQPQHFGDGTRLSIL.

Ten or more counts support this clonotype. The V call is TRBV7-2, the J call TRBJ2-3; 9 bases agree with TRBD2. Germline CDR1 and CDR2: SGHTA and FQGNSA. V trimming: 4 bases; J trimming: 4 bases; junction bases outside the gene matches: 9. This CDR3 comprises 16 residues. The CDR3 loop is CASSSRLAELSDTQYF. The CDR3, as DNA: TGTGCCAGCAGCTCCCGACTAGCGGAACTTTCAGATACGCAGTATTTT.

This clonotype was counted ten times or more. CDR3 sequence reads: CASSDRGDEQFF. DNA for the CDR3: TGTGCCAGCAGTGACCGTGGGGATGAGCAGTTCTTC. This chain links TRBV25-1 with TRBJ2-1; D remains ambiguous. V dropped 3 bases and J dropped 8 bases, with 8 bases sitting between them. Germline V CDR1 and CDR2: MGHDK, SYGVNS. The CDR3 sequence is 12 residues long.

This clonotype was found many times. This sequence joins TRBV5-1 and TRBJ2-5; D is possibly TRBD2 (7 bases). The CDR3 runs to 15 residues. Trimming took 0 bases from V and 4 from J, leaving 13 bases between them. Germline CDR1 is SGHRS and CDR2 is YFSETQ. CDR3 loop: CASSLEGQRGETQYF. The CDR3 DNA sequence: TGCGCCAGCAGCTTGGAAGGACAGCGGGGAGAGACCCAGTACTTC.

In this sample, this clonotype turned up many times. The V call is TRBV20-1, the J call TRBJ1-1; weak D call: TRBD1 (5 bases). The CDR3 is made up of 14 amino acids. Per germline, CDR1 DFQATT and CDR2 SNEGSKA (reference sequence). The V end was cut by 7 bases, the J end by 0 bases, with 15 bases between. The CDR3 DNA is TGCAGTGTTTCAAACCGACAGATGAACACTGAAGCTTTCTTT. Residues: CSVSNRQMNTEAFF.

The chain employs TRBV4-2 and TRBJ2-2; D may match TRBD1 or TRBD2 (5 bases each). Trimming cost V 6 bases and J 7 bases, with 21 bases left between them. This CDR3 has 16 residues. The V gene's germline CDR1 is LGHNA and CDR2 YNFKEQ. The CDR3 sequence: CASRRDLLSLGGELFF. Written as DNA, the CDR3 is TGTGCCAGCAGACGGGACCTACTCTCTCTCGGCGGGGAGCTGTTTTTT.

The sample holds many counts of this clonotype. This rearrangement joins TRBV18 to TRBJ2-7, with 7 nucleotides matching TRBD2. The germline CDR1 and CDR2 sequences are KGHSH and LQKENI. V trimming: 6 bases; J trimming: 7 bases; junction bases outside the gene matches: 15. This CDR3 comprises 15 residues. The CDR3 nucleotides are TGTGCCAGCTCCCCCTGGGTCGGGGGGAAGGGGGAGCAGTACTTC. This gives the protein CASSPWVGGKGEQYF.

This clonotype was counted at least ten times. The gene calls are TRBV29-1 and TRBJ2-3; D not certain. The CDR3 is 12 residues long. CDR1 and CDR2 (germline): SQVTM, ANQGSEA. Trimming stripped 7 bases from V and 3 bases from J, with 11 bases between. The DNA of the CDR3 is TGCAGCGCCGTCTTTTCTACAGATACGCAGTATTTT. This gives the protein CSAVFSTDTQYF.

This clonotype was counted many times. The V and J genes are TRBV13 and TRBJ2-7; 8 positions match TRBD1. Germline V CDR1 and CDR2: PRHDT, FYEKMQ (reference sequence). CDR3 size: 14 residues. V lost 4 bases and J lost 4; bases outside the gene matches: 6. In nucleotides, the CDR3 is TGTGCCAGCAGCTCCCCGGACAGGGTGTACGAGCAGTACTTC. Translated: CASSSPDRVYEQYF. Complete variable domain (other parts from reference TRBV13 and TRBJ2-7): AAGVIQSPRHLIKEKRETATLKCYPIPRHDTVYWYQQGPGQDPQFLISFYEKMQSDKGSIPDRFSAQQFSDYHSELNMSSLELGDSALYFCASSSPDRVYEQYFGPGTRLTVT.

This clonotype showed up many times. J is TRBJ1-1 and V is TRBV6-6, with 7 bases that match TRBD1. J lost 11 bases, V lost 4 bases, and 7 bases had no gene match. The CDR3 covers 12 residues. Germline V gene data show CDR1 as MNHNY and CDR2 as SVGAGI (reference sequence). CDR3 loop: CASSSPTGSAFF. The CDR3 nucleotides are TGTGCCAGCAGTTCTCCGACAGGGTCCGCTTTCTTT.

This clonotype has at least ten counts. The chain employs TRBV6-5 and TRBJ1-6, with a tentative D call TRBD1 (5 bases). V lost 6 bases and J 6 bases, leaving 18 bases between the germline ends. This CDR3 is built from 16 residues. Per germline, CDR1 MNHEY and CDR2 SVGAGI. CDR3 in DNA: TGTGCCAGCAGACACCGACCGGGACTGCCTAATTCACCCCTCCACTTT. It codes for CASRHRPGLPNSPLHF.

This clonotype has at least ten counts. The chain uses TRBV5-5 and TRBJ2-3; D is undetermined. With 1 base removed from V and 2 bases from J, the gap between germline ends came to 11 bases. This CDR3 has 15 amino acids. Germline lookup yields CDR1 SGHKS and CDR2 YYEKEE (reference sequence). CDR3 DNA sequence: TGTGCCAGCAGCTTGAACAGCCGCTACACAGATACGCAGTATTTT. Its translation: CASSLNSRYTDTQYF.

The chain employs TRBV19 and TRBJ2-1; D is possibly TRBD2 (5 bases). The V end lost 3 bases, the J end lost 3 bases, and 6 bases lay between the germline ends. From germline, CDR1 is LNHDA and CDR2 SQIVND (reference sequence). This CDR3 comprises 13 residues. CDR3 in amino acids: CASSITSYNEQFF. The CDR3 nucleotides read TGTGCCAGTAGTATTACTAGCTACAATGAGCAGTTCTTC.

This clonotype occurred many times. The V gene is TRBV20-1, the J gene TRBJ2-3; D remains ambiguous. CDR1 and CDR2 from the germline V gene are DFQATT and SNEGSKA (reference sequence). CDR3 length equals 12 residues. The V and J ends lost 3 bases and 6 bases respectively, with 10 bases between them. CDR3: CSASLPPDTQYF. In DNA, the CDR3 is TGCAGTGCTAGCTTACCCCCGGATACGCAGTATTTT.

This clonotype appeared many times. This sequence joins TRBV7-9 and TRBJ1-2; possible D gene TRBD1, 5 bases. V was shortened by 8 bases and J by 4 bases, with 14 bases between the two germline ends. The germline V gene has CDR1 SEHNR and CDR2 FQNEAQ (reference sequence). The CDR3 loop spans 13 amino acids. The CDR3 sequence: CASGQGLGYGYTF. The CDR3 bases are TGTGCCAGCGGACAAGGACTTGGCTATGGCTACACCTTC.

The chain has TRBV4-1 and TRBJ2-5; D is perhaps TRBD1 or TRBD2 (7 bases each). CDR1 and CDR2 from the germline V gene are MGHRA and YSYEKL. V was cut by 3 bases and J by 4 bases, with 12 bases left in between. This CDR3 has 14 residues. CDR3 DNA sequence: TGCGCCAGCAGCCAGGCCAGGGGGGGAGAGACCCAGTACTTC. This codes for CASSQARGGETQYF.

This clonotype has ten or more counts. The V gene is TRBV11-2, the J gene TRBJ2-6; the match to TRBD2 covers 12 bases. With 5 bases clipped from V and 1 base from J, the junction kept 6 bases outside the gene matches. The CDR3 extends over 18 amino acids. Germline V lookup: CDR1 SGHAT, CDR2 FQNNGV. This chain's CDR3 is CASSRSTSGGSGANVLTF. DNA of the CDR3: TGTGCCAGCAGCAGATCGACTAGCGGGGGTTCTGGGGCCAACGTCCTGACTTTC.

This clonotype was found many times. In DNA, the CDR3 is TGTGCCAGCAGTTTAGACAGCCTAGCCAAAAACATTCAGTACTTC. Translating it yields CASSLDSLAKNIQYF. The rearrangement uses TRBV27 and TRBJ2-4, with D maybe TRBD1 (5 bases). The V end lost 2 bases, the J end lost 0 bases, and 8 bases lay between the germline ends. The CDR3 is 15 residues long. The germline V gene encodes CDR1 MNHEY and CDR2 SMNVEV (reference sequence).